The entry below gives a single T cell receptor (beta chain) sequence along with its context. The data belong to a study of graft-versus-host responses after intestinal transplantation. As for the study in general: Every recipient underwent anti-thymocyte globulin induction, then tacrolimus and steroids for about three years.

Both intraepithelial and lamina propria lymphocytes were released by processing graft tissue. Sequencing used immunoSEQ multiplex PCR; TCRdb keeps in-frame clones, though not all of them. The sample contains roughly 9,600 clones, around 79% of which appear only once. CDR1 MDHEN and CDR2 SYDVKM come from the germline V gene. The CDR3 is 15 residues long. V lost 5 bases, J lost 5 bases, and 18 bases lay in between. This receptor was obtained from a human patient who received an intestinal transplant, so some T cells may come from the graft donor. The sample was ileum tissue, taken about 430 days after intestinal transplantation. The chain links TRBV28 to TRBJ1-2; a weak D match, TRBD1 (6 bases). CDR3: CASSPRLGTTYGYTF. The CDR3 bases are TGTGCCAGCAGTCCGCGGCTCGGGACAACTTATGGCTACACCTTC.